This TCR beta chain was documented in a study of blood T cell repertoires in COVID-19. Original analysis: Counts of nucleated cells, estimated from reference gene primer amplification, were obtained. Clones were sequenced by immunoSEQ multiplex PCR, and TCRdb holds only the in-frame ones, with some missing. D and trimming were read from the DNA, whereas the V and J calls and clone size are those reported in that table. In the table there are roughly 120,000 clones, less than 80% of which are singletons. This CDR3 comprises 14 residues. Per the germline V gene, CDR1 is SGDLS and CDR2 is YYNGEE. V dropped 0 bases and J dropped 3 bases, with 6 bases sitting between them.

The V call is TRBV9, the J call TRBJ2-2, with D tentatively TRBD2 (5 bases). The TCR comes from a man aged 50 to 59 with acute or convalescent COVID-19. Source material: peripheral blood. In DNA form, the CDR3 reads TGTGCCAGCAGCGTAGACGGGGACACCGGGGAGCTGTTTTTT. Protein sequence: CASSVDGDTGELFF.